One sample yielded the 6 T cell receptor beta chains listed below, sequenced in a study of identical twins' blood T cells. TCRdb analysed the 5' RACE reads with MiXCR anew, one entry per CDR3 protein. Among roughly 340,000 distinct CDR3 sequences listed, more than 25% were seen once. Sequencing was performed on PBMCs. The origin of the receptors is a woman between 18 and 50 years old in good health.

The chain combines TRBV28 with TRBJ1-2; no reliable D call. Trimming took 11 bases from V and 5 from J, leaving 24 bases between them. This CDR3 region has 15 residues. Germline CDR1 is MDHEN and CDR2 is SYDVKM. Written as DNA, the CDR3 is TGTGCCGGCACCGAACCCACGAGGGTCAGTTATGGCTACACCTTC. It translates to CAGTEPTRVSYGYTF.

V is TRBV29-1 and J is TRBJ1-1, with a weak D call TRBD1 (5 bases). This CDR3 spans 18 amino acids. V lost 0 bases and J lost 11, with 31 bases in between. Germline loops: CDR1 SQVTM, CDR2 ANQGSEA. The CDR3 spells CSVEDREVWLGGQGGAFF. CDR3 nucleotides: TGCAGCGTTGAAGATCGGGAGGTTTGGCTGGGAGGCCAGGGTGGGGCTTTCTTT.

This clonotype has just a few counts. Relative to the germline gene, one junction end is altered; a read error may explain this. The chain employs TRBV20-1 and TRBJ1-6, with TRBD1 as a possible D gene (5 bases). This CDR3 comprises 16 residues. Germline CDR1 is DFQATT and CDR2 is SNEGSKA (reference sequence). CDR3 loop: CSARGAGSSYNSPLHF. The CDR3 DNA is TGCAGTGCAAGAGGGGCAGGCAGCTCCTATAATTCACCCCTCCACTTT.

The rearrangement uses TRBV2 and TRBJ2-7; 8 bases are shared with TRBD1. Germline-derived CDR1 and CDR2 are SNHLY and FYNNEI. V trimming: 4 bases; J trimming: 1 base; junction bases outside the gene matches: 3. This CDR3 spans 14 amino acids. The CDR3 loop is CASSGGDRSYEQYF. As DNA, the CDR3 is TGTGCCAGCAGTGGAGGGGACAGGTCCTACGAGCAGTACTTC.

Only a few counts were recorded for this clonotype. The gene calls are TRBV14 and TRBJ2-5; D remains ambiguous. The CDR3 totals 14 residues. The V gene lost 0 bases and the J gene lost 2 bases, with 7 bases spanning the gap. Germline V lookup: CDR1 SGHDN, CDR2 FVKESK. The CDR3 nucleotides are TGTGCCAGCAGCCAAGACAGAATACAAGAGACCCAGTACTTC. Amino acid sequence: CASSQDRIQETQYF.

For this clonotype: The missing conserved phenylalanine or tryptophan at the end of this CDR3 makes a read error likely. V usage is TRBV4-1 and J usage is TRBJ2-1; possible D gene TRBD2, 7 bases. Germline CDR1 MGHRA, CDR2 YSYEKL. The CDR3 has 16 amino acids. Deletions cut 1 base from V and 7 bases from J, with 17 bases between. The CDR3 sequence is CASSQVRGGLENEQFL. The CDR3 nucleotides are TGCGCCAGCAGCCAAGTAAGGGGGGGCTTGGAGAATGAGCAGTTCTTA.